These 25 T cell receptor beta chains share one sample of origin, sequenced in a study of T cell responses to AZD1222 COVID-19 vaccine. The protocol was immunoSEQ multiplex PCR, while the TCRdb copy is restricted to in-frame clones and leaves out a portion. Of tens of thousands of clones listed, about 90% were seen once; the top ten hold approximately 9.1%. Sequenced here: peripheral blood, sampled on day 0 of AZD1222 vaccination. The origin of the receptors is an adult in good health.

The chain uses TRBV6-5 and TRBJ1-1, with D hard to call. V lost 0 bases and J lost 1, with 9 bases in between. Germline loops: CDR1 MNHEY, CDR2 SVGAGI. CDR3 length: 15 residues. CDR3 DNA: TGTGCCAGCAGTTACTCATCCCGGACGAACACTGAAGCTTTCTTT. This gives the protein CASSYSSRTNTEAFF.

The chain joins TRBV21-1 to TRBJ1-2; TRBD1, as called in the table, went unchecked against the DNA. TRBV21-1 is flagged as a pseudogene. The length of the CDR3 is 18 residues. CDR3 loop: CASSPNQVGQGRGYGYTF. For the CDR3, the DNA is TGTGCCAGCAGCCCGAACCAGGTCGGACAGGGACGTGGCTATGGCTACACCTTC.

This chain connects TRBV6-5 to TRBJ1-6; a weak D match, TRBD1 (6 bases). V lost 6 bases, J lost 5 bases, and 14 bases lay in between. Germline V gene data show CDR1 as MNHEY and CDR2 as SVGAGI. The CDR3 sequence is 15 residues long. The CDR3 coding sequence is TGTGCCAGCAGAGACCACAGGGAGAATAATTCACCCCTCCACTTT. Encoded protein: CASRDHRENNSPLHF.

The chain combines TRBV7-8 with TRBJ1-1; no definite D call. Per germline, CDR1 SGHVS and CDR2 FQNEAQ. The ends were cut back, 8 bases at V and 1 base at J, with 8 bases in the middle. This CDR3 region has 12 residues. The CDR3 sequence: CASGPGNTEAFF. CDR3 DNA: TGTGCCAGCGGACCAGGGAACACTGAAGCTTTCTTT.

This sequence joins TRBV5-8 and TRBJ1-3; no clear D. The CDR3 has 14 amino acids. The germline gives CDR1 SGHTS, CDR2 YDEGEE. V was cut by 4 bases and J by 8 bases, with 16 bases left in between. In DNA form, the CDR3 reads TGTGCCAGCAGCCCCCTGAGGGTCGGGGACACCATATATTTT. Translating gives CASSPLRVGDTIYF.

V gene TRBV5-6 combines with J gene TRBJ2-3; 11 nucleotides line up with TRBD2. V was pared by 0 bases and J by 8 bases, with 2 bases of the junction left unmatched. Per germline, CDR1 SGHDT and CDR2 YYEEEE. The CDR3 covers 14 residues. CDR3 amino acids: CASSLELAGATQYF. In DNA, the CDR3 is TGTGCCAGCAGCTTGGAACTAGCGGGGGCTACGCAGTATTTT.

The J gene is TRBJ1-5, the V gene TRBV5-5; D not certain. CDR3 length equals 15 residues. The germline gives CDR1 SGHKS, CDR2 YYEKEE (reference sequence). The V end was cut by 8 bases, the J end by 1 base, with 16 bases between. The CDR3 bases are TGTGCCAGTTCTGAGTCCCCCTCCAGCAATCAGCCCCAGCATTTT. Its protein product is CASSESPSSNQPQHF.

The chain is built from TRBV25-1 and TRBJ1-5; D perhaps matches TRBD1 (6 bases). The CDR3 extends over 13 amino acids. V shed 4 bases and J shed 9 bases, with 13 bases lying between them. Per the germline V gene, CDR1 is MGHDK and CDR2 is SYGVNS. CDR3 sequence: CASSATLGGPQHF. The CDR3 bases are TGTGCCAGCAGTGCAACCCTAGGGGGGCCCCAGCATTTT.

In its sample, this clone was seen once. The chain recombines TRBV9 with TRBJ1-5, with D possibly TRBD1 on 5 matching bases. Trimming left V 7 bases short and J 7 bases short, with 9 bases between. The CDR3 runs to 11 residues. Germline V lookup: CDR1 SGDLS, CDR2 YYNGEE. The CDR3 here is CASGGSQPQHF. CDR3 nucleotides: TGTGCCAGCGGGGGTAGCCAGCCCCAGCATTTT.

V and J are TRBV27 and TRBJ2-4; D might be TRBD1 (6 bases). The germline V gene encodes CDR1 MNHEY and CDR2 SMNVEV (reference sequence). The CDR3 length is 19 residues. Trimming pared 5 bases from V and 0 bases from J, leaving 23 bases between. The CDR3 spells CASSGPGTSYDLAKNIQYF. The CDR3 region has the DNA TGTGCCAGCAGTGGCCCCGGGACATCATACGATCTAGCCAAAAACATTCAGTACTTC.

The chain is built from TRBV7-2 and TRBJ2-2; D is possibly TRBD2 (7 bases). The CDR3 extends over 15 amino acids. Deletions cut 5 bases from V and 4 bases from J, with 14 bases between. Per the germline V gene, CDR1 is SGHTA and CDR2 is FQGNSA. CDR3 sequence (DNA): TGTGCCAGCAGCCGGAGGGGAGGGGGCACCGGGGAGCTGTTTTTT. Translating gives CASSRRGGGTGELFF.

V is TRBV20-1 and J is TRBJ2-7; D is perhaps TRBD2 (5 bases). The CDR3 has 11 amino acids. V shed 8 bases and J shed 6 bases, with 14 bases lying between them. CDR1 DFQATT and CDR2 SNEGSKA come from the germline V gene (reference sequence). CDR3 nucleotide sequence: TGCAGTCCAACCCGGGAACCCGAGCAGTACTTC. Its protein product is CSPTREPEQYF.

The chain joins TRBV2 to TRBJ2-1, with 9 bases that match TRBD2. V gave up 2 bases and J gave up 5 bases; unmatched junction bases: 4. CDR1 is SNHLY and CDR2 is FYNNEI in the germline V gene. This CDR3 region has 15 residues. Here the CDR3 DNA reads TGTGCCAGCAGTGAATCGATAGCGGGGGACAATGAGCAGTTCTTC. Protein product: CASSESIAGDNEQFF.

J is TRBJ2-1 and V is TRBV4-3; 8 bases agree with TRBD2. This CDR3 region has 15 residues. Germline V lookup: CDR1 LGHNA, CDR2 YSLEER. The V segment lost 1 base and the J segment 6 bases; nucleotides outside the gene matches: 5. CDR3 in amino acids: CASSQGSSGRNEQFF. In nucleotides, the CDR3 is TGCGCCAGCAGCCAAGGGTCTAGCGGGCGCAATGAGCAGTTCTTC.

The chain couples TRBV11-2 to TRBJ1-2, with TRBD1 identical over 8 bases. This CDR3 has 17 residues. J gave up 1 base and V 5 bases, and 12 bases lay outside the gene matches. Germline CDR1 SGHAT, CDR2 FQNNGV. In DNA form, the CDR3 reads TGTGCCAGCAGCCCTAGGGGGGGGACAGGCGGTAACTATGGCTACACCTTC. Translation: CASSPRGGTGGNYGYTF.

The chain combines TRBV4-1 with TRBJ1-1; a possible D gene is TRBD1 (5 bases). The CDR3 runs to 16 residues. V was clipped by 4 bases and J by 3 bases, with 18 bases between them. Germline CDR1 MGHRA, CDR2 YSYEKL. The CDR3 DNA is TGCGCCAGCAGCCTAGAAAGGCAGGGAAGGGACACTGAAGCTTTCTTT. Translating it yields CASSLERQGRDTEAFF.

This chain uses TRBV4-3 with TRBJ2-4, with unresolved D. Trimming stripped 0 bases from V and 0 bases from J, with 9 bases between. This CDR3 comprises 16 residues. Germline loops: CDR1 LGHNA, CDR2 YSLEER. CDR3 region: CASSQDLPLAKNIQYF. In DNA, the CDR3 is TGCGCCAGCAGCCAAGATCTACCACTAGCCAAAAACATTCAGTACTTC.

Regarding this clone: Other DNA sequences from this sample encode an identical CDR3 as well. The chain recombines TRBV4-3 with TRBJ1-1; maybe TRBD1 (6 bases). The CDR3 sequence is 14 residues long. Trimming pared 2 bases from V and 5 bases from J, leaving 12 bases between. Germline CDR1 LGHNA, CDR2 YSLEER. The CDR3 DNA follows: TGCGCCAGCAGCCAATATGAGGGGGGGACTGAAGCTTTCTTT. The encoded protein is CASSQYEGGTEAFF.

The J gene is TRBJ1-1, the V gene TRBV7-9; 12 positions match TRBD1. With V trimmed by 0 bases and J by 5 bases, 7 bases remained unmatched. CDR3 length equals 17 residues. Germline V lookup: CDR1 SEHNR, CDR2 FQNEAQ (reference sequence). The CDR3 DNA is TGTGCCAGCAGCTTAGCGGGGACAGGGGGCTTGCCGACTGAAGCTTTCTTT. Translating it yields CASSLAGTGGLPTEAFF.

The chain employs TRBV5-1 and TRBJ2-2, with unresolved D. Germline CDR1 is SGHRS and CDR2 is YFSETQ. The CDR3 spans 16 residues. Trimming took 0 bases from V and 4 from J, leaving 13 bases between them. The CDR3 DNA reads TGCGCCAGCAGCTTGGGGGGTAACGGAATCACCGGGGAGCTGTTTTTT. Translated: CASSLGGNGITGELFF.

The chain links TRBV6-5 to TRBJ1-5, with TRBD1 matching 8 bases. The J segment lost 7 bases and the V segment lost 6 bases, leaving 8 bases of the junction unmatched. Germline assignment: CDR1 MNHEY and CDR2 SVGAGI. The CDR3 has 14 residues. CDR3 coding DNA: TGTGCCAGCAGCAGAGACAGGGGTGAACAGCCCCAGCATTTT. Translating it yields CASSRDRGEQPQHF.

This clone was picked up one time. CDR3 DNA: TGCGCCAGCAGCATCGGGACAGGGGATCAGCCCCAGCATTTT. Protein: CASSIGTGDQPQHF. V usage is TRBV5-1 and J usage is TRBJ1-5; 10 bases are shared with TRBD1. CDR1 SGHRS and CDR2 YFSETQ come from the germline V gene. The V and J ends lost 4 bases and 5 bases, in that order; junction bases with no gene match: 3. CDR3 length: 14 residues.

The rearrangement links TRBV7-3 to TRBJ1-1; TRBD1 aligns across 8 bases. CDR1 and CDR2 (germline): SGHTA, FQGTGA. V was clipped by 7 bases and J by 7 bases; unmatched bases: 8. This CDR3 contains 13 residues. The CDR3 here is CASNLDRGGEAFF. The CDR3 coding sequence is TGTGCCAGCAACCTCGACAGGGGTGGTGAAGCTTTCTTT.

Only a few counts were recorded for this clone. This rearrangement joins TRBV5-1 to TRBJ2-5, with a weak D call TRBD1 (6 bases). This CDR3 is built from 13 residues. Between the trimmed V and J ends, which lost 3 bases and 7 bases, there was a span of 13 bases. Germline V gene sequence: CDR1 SGHRS, CDR2 YFSETQ. The CDR3 loop is CASSSTDSGTQYF. The CDR3 DNA is TGCGCCAGCAGCTCAACGGACAGTGGGACCCAGTACTTC.

The chain employs TRBV7-3 and TRBJ2-3; D is uncertain. This CDR3 has 13 amino acids. Per germline, CDR1 SGHTA and CDR2 FQGTGA. Trimming left V 2 bases short and J 4 bases short, with 7 bases between. The CDR3 reads CASSLLGADTQYF. In DNA form, the CDR3 reads TGTGCCAGCAGCTTACTAGGAGCAGATACGCAGTATTTT.